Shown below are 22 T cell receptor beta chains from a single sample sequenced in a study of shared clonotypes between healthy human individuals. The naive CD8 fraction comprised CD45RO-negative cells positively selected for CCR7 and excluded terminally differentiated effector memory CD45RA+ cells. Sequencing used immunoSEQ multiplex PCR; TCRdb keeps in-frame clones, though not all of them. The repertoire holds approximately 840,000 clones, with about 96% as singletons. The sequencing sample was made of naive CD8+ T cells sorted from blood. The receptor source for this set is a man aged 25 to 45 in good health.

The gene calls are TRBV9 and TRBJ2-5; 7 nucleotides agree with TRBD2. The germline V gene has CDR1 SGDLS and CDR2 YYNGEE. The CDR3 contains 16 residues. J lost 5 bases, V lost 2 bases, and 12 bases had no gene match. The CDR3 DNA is TGTGCCAGCAGCGTTCCCGTCCTCGGGCGGGAGGAGACCCAGTACTTC. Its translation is CASSVPVLGREETQYF.

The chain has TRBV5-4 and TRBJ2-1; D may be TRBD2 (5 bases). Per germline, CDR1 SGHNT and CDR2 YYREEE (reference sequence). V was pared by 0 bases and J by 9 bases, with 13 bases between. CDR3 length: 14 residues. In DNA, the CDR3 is TGTGCCAGCAGCTTGGCACTAGATATGGCTGAGCAGTTCTTC. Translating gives CASSLALDMAEQFF.

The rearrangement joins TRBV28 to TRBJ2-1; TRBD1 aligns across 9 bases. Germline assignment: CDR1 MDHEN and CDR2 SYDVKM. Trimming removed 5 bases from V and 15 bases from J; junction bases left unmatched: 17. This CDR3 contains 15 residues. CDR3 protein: CASSRTGAVKMVWFF. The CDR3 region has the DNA TGTGCCAGCAGTAGGACAGGGGCCGTCAAAATGGTCTGGTTCTTC.

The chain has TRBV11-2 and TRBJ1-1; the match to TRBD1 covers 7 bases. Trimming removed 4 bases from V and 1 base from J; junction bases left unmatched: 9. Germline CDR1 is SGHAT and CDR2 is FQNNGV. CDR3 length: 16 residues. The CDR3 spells CASSSKSGGKNTEAFF. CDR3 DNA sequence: TGTGCCAGCAGCTCCAAATCAGGGGGGAAGAACACTGAAGCTTTCTTT. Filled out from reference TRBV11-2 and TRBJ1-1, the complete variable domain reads EAGVAQSPRYKIIEKRQSVAFWCNPISGHATLYWYQQILGQGPKLLIQFQNNGVVDDSQLPKDRFSAERLKGVDSTLKIQPAKLEDSAVYLCASSSKSGGKNTEAFFGQGTRLTVV.

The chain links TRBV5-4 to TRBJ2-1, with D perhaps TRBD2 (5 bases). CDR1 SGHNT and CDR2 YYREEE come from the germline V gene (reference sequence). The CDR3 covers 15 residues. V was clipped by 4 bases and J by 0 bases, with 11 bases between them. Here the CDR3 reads CASSEDSSSYNEQFF. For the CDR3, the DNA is TGTGCCAGCAGCGAGGACTCAAGCTCCTACAATGAGCAGTTCTTC.

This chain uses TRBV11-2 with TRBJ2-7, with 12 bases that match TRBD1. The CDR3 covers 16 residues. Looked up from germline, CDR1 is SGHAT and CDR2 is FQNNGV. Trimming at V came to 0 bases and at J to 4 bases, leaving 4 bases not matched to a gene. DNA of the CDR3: TGTGCCAGCAGCTTAGATCCGGGACAGGGGGCGTACGAGCAGTACTTC. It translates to CASSLDPGQGAYEQYF.

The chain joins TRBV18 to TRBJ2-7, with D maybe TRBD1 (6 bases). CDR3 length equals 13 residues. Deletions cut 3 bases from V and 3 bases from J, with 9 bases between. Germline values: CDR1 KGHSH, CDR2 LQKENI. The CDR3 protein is CASSPDSYYEQYF. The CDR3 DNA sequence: TGTGCCAGCTCACCGGACAGCTACTACGAGCAGTACTTC.

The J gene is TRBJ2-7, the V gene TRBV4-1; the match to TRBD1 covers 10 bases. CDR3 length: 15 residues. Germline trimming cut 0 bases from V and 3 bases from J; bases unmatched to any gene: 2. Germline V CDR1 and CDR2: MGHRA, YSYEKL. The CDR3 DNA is TGCGCCAGCAGCCAAGAGGGGACAGGGGTCTACGAGCAGTACTTC. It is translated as CASSQEGTGVYEQYF.

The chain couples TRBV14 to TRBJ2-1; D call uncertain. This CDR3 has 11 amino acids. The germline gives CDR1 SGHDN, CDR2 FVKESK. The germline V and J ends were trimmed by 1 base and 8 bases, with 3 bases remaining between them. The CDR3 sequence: CASSQGDEQFF. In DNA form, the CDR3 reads TGTGCCAGCAGCCAAGGGGATGAGCAGTTCTTC.

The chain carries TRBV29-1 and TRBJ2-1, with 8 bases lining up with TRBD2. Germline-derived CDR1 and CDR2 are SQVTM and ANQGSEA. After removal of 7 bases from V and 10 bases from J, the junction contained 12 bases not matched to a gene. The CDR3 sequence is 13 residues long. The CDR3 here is CSALGRALVEQFF. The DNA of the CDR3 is TGCAGCGCCCTCGGGAGGGCCCTGGTGGAGCAGTTCTTC.

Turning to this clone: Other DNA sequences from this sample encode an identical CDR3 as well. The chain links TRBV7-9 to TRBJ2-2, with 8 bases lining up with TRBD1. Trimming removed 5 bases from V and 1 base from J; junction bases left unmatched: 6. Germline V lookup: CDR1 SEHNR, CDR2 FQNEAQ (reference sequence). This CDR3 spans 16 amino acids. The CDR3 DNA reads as TGTGCCAGCAGCCCGCCTGGGACAGGGAACACCGGGGAGCTGTTTTTT. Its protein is CASSPPGTGNTGELFF.

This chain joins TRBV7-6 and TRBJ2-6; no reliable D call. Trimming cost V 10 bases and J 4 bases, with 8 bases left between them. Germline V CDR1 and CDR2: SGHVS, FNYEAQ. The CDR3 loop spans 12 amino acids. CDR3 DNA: TGTGCCATCCTCTCCGGGGCCAACGTCCTGACTTTC. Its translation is CAILSGANVLTF.

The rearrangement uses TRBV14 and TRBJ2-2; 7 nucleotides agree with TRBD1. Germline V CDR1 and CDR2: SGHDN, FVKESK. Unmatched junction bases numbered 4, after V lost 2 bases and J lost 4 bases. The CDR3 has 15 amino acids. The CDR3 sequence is CASSQMTGITGELFF. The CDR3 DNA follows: TGTGCCAGCAGCCAAATGACAGGGATCACCGGGGAGCTGTTTTTT.

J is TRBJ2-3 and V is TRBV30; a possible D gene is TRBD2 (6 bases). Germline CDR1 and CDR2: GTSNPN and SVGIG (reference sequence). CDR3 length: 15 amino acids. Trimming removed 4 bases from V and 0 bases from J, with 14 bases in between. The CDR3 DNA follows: TGTGCCTGGACGGTGGGGGGATCGAGCACAGATACGCAGTATTTT. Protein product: CAWTVGGSSTDTQYF.

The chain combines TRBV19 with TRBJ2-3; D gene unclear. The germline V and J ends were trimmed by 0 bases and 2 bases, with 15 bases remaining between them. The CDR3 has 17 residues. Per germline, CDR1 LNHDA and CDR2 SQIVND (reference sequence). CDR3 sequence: CASSIDRLALSTDTQYF. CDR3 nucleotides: TGTGCCAGTAGTATAGATCGGTTGGCCCTATCCACAGATACGCAGTATTTT.

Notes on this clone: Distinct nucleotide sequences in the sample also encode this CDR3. CDR3 DNA: TGTGCCAGCTCTTTACTAGCGGGAGGGGATGAGCAGTTCTTC. This translates into CASSLLAGGDEQFF. The chain combines TRBV27 with TRBJ2-1; TRBD2 matches 13 bases. Losses at the gene ends were 8 bases for V and 8 bases for J; bases not matched to a gene: 6. This CDR3 has 14 residues. Germline values: CDR1 MNHEY, CDR2 SMNVEV (reference sequence).

CDR3 sequence (DNA): TGTGCCAGCGACACAGGTAACACTGAAGCTTTCTTT. It is translated as CASDTGNTEAFF. This rearrangement joins TRBV5-5 to TRBJ1-1; D possibly corresponds to TRBD1 (5 bases). This CDR3 has 12 amino acids. V was clipped by 7 bases and J by 2 bases, with 9 bases between them. CDR1 is SGHKS, CDR2 YYEKEE, per germline (reference sequence).

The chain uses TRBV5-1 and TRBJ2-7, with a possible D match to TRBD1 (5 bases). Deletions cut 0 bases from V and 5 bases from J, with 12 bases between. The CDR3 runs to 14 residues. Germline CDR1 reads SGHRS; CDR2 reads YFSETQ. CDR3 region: CASSLGAGLNEQYF. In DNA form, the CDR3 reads TGCGCCAGCAGCTTGGGGGCAGGGCTAAACGAGCAGTACTTC.

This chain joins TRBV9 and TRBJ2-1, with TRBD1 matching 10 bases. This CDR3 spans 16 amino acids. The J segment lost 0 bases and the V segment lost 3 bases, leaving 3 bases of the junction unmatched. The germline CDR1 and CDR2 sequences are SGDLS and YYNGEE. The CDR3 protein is CASSGQGALSYNEQFF. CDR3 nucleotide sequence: TGTGCCAGCAGCGGACAGGGGGCCCTCTCCTACAATGAGCAGTTCTTC.

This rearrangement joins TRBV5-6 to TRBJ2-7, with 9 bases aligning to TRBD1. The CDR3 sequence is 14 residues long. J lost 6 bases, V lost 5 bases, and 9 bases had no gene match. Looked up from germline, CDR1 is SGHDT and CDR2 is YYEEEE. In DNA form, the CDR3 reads TGTGCCAGCAGAGGACAGGGGAAAGGCGGCGAGCAGTACTTC. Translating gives CASRGQGKGGEQYF. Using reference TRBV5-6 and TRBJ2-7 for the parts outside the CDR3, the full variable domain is DAGVTQSPTHLIKTRGQQVTLRCSPKSGHDTVSWYQQALGQGPQFIFQYYEEEERQRGNFPDRFSGHQFPNYSSELNVNALLLGDSALYLCASRGQGKGGEQYFGPGTRLTVT.

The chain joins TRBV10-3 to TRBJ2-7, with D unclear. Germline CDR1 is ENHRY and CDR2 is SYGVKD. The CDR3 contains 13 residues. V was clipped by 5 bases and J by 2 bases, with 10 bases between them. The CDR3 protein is CAISLDETYEQYF. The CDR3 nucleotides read TGTGCCATCAGTCTAGACGAAACCTACGAGCAGTACTTC.

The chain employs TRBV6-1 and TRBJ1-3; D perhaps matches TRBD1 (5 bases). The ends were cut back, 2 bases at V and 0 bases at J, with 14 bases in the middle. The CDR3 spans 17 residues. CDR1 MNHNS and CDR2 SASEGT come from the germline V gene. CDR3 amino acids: CASSESWGQVSGNTIYF. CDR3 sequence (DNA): TGTGCCAGCAGTGAAAGTTGGGGCCAAGTCTCTGGAAACACCATATATTTT.